The 27 T cell receptor beta chains below were found in one sample sequenced in a study of identical twins. In TCRdb, the 5' RACE reads were re-called with MiXCR into one record per CDR3 protein. The sample records roughly 1.6 million distinct CDR3 sequences, 25% to 35% being singletons. Sequencing was carried out using cord blood. Source of these receptors: a newborn girl in good health.

This clonotype showed up many times. The chain uses TRBV7-2 and TRBJ1-2; a possible D gene is TRBD1 (5 bases). CDR1 and CDR2 (germline): SGHTA, FQGNSA. V was trimmed by 3 bases and J by 1 base, leaving 6 bases between them. The length of the CDR3 is 13 residues. CDR3 in DNA: TGTGCCAGCAGCTTTGGACATAACTATGGCTACACCTTC. Its protein is CASSFGHNYGYTF.

The V call is TRBV6-1, the J call TRBJ2-5, with 12 positions matching TRBD2. This CDR3 spans 20 amino acids. Per germline, CDR1 MNHNS and CDR2 SASEGT. Losses at the gene ends were 4 bases for V and 11 bases for J; bases not matched to a gene: 26. This CDR3 is CASSVRTSGIGGSVYNEQYF. CDR3 coding DNA: TGTGCCAGCAGTGTTCGGACTAGCGGGATAGGGGGTTCTGTCTACAATGAGCAGTACTTC.

This clonotype was seen a few times. V is TRBV20-1 and J is TRBJ1-1, with 8 bases that match TRBD1. CDR3 length: 12 amino acids. J was trimmed by 12 bases and V by 2 bases; bases with no gene match: 8. Germline values: CDR1 DFQATT, CDR2 SNEGSKA (reference sequence). For the CDR3, the DNA is TGCAGTGCTAGATCCCGGACAGGGATGACTTTCTTT. It yields the protein CSARSRTGMTFF.

V is TRBV6-1 and J is TRBJ2-3; D is unresolved. This CDR3 is 14 amino acids long. Looked up from germline, CDR1 is MNHNS and CDR2 is SASEGT. V gave up 10 bases and J gave up 1 base, with 15 bases separating them. CDR3 protein: CAISAIFGTDTQYF. The CDR3 bases are TGTGCCATTTCCGCTATTTTTGGCACAGATACGCAGTATTTT.

This chain connects TRBV20-1 to TRBJ1-5; D call uncertain. V shed 1 base and J shed 4 bases, with 5 bases lying between them. Looked up from germline, CDR1 is DFQATT and CDR2 is SNEGSKA (reference sequence). The length of the CDR3 is 12 residues. CDR3 sequence reads: CSARGENQPQHF. In DNA form, the CDR3 reads TGCAGTGCTAGAGGAGAAAATCAGCCCCAGCATTTT.

This clonotype came up many times. This chain connects TRBV4-2 to TRBJ2-3; TRBD2 aligns across 10 bases. The ends lost 4 bases at V and 2 bases at J; junction bases unmatched: 9. The CDR3 totals 17 residues. Germline-derived CDR1 and CDR2 are LGHNA and YNFKEQ. The CDR3 DNA reads TGTGCCAGCAGCCGCCGCTCTAGCGGGGGTGACACAGATACGCAGTATTTT. This encodes CASSRRSSGGDTDTQYF.

There are a few counts of this clonotype. V usage is TRBV6-2 or TRBV6-3 and J usage is TRBJ2-7, with 7 bases lining up with TRBD2. In germline, CDR1 is MNHEY, CDR2 SVGEGT. Losses at the gene ends were 0 bases for V and 0 bases for J; bases not matched to a gene: 5. The CDR3 consists of 16 residues. CDR3 DNA: TGTGCCAGCAGTTACTCGATGGCTAGCGGCTCCTACGAGCAGTACTTC. Its protein is CASSYSMASGSYEQYF.

V usage is TRBV30 and J usage is TRBJ2-4; 15 positions agree with TRBD2. J gave up 7 bases and V 6 bases, and 7 bases lay outside the gene matches. Germline values: CDR1 GTSNPN, CDR2 SVGIG (reference sequence). This CDR3 has 15 residues. CDR3 in DNA: TGTGCCTGCCGGACTAGCGGGGGGGGGTCGAACATTCAGTACTTC. Its translation: CACRTSGGGSNIQYF.

The gene calls are TRBV12-3 or TRBV12-4 and TRBJ2-2; D unresolved. The CDR3 sequence is 17 residues long. V lost 1 base to trimming and J lost 7 bases, with 19 bases between them. CDR3 coding DNA: TGTGCCAGCAGTTTAGACAGTACTTCGGTGAGAGTCGGGGAGCTGTTTTTT. Translation gives CASSLDSTSVRVGELFF.

The chain joins TRBV7-2 to TRBJ2-7, with D maybe TRBD2 (5 bases). V lost 3 bases and J lost 7, with 22 bases in between. The CDR3 is 16 amino acids. Germline V gene sequence: CDR1 SGHTA, CDR2 FQGNSA. CDR3: CASSLAIGNSYNEQYF. CDR3 coding DNA: TGTGCCAGCAGCTTGGCAATCGGGAACTCCTACAATGAGCAGTACTTC. The whole variable domain, remainder taken from reference TRBV7-2 and TRBJ2-7, is GAGVSQSPSNKVTEKGKDVELRCDPISGHTALYWYRQSLGQGLEFLIYFQGNSAPDKSGLPSDRFSAERTGGSVSTLTIQRTQQEDSAVYLCASSLAIGNSYNEQYFGPGTRLTVT.

This clonotype was observed a handful of times. A much bigger clone sits one base away, suggesting this may be a read error. The chain couples TRBV5-1 to TRBJ2-4; unclear D gene. Germline V lookup: CDR1 SGHRS, CDR2 YFSETQ. This CDR3 has 13 amino acids. V shed 3 bases and J shed 0 bases, with 4 bases lying between them. The CDR3 is CASSSEAKNIQYF. In nucleotides, the CDR3 is TGCGCCAGCAGCTCGGAAGCCAAAAACATTCAGTACTTC.

The chain joins TRBV4-1 to TRBJ2-7, with D possibly being TRBD1 or TRBD2 (5 bases each). V was pared by 0 bases and J by 3 bases, with 15 bases between. CDR3 size: 16 residues. The germline V gene has CDR1 MGHRA and CDR2 YSYEKL. The CDR3 bases are TGCGCCAGCAGCCAAGATTGGGGGAGTGGAGGCTACGAGCAGTACTTC. It is translated as CASSQDWGSGGYEQYF.

This clonotype was seen repeatedly, ten times or more. The chain is built from TRBV10-3 and TRBJ2-3, with D perhaps TRBD1 or TRBD2 (5 bases each). There are 16 residues in the CDR3. V was pared by 0 bases and J by 2 bases, with 12 bases between. CDR1 and CDR2 from the germline V gene are ENHRY and SYGVKD. CDR3 nucleotide sequence: TGTGCCATCAGTGAGTCGAAAGGGACCTACACAGATACGCAGTATTTT. Translated, it gives CAISESKGTYTDTQYF.

The gene calls are TRBV4-1 and TRBJ2-2; 14 nucleotides agree with TRBD2. Germline V gene data show CDR1 as MGHRA and CDR2 as YSYEKL. Trimming removed 3 bases from V and 2 bases from J; junction bases left unmatched: 11. The CDR3 length is 20 residues. The CDR3 DNA sequence: TGCGCCAGCAGCCATCCTAGACTAGCGGGAGGGCTGATTAACACCGGGGAGCTGTTTTTT. This translates into CASSHPRLAGGLINTGELFF.

This clonotype came up a few times. Given a much more abundant clone one base away, this may be a read error. This chain joins TRBV14 and TRBJ2-3; no definite D call. CDR3 length equals 13 residues. The germline V gene encodes CDR1 SGHDN and CDR2 FVKESK. V gave up 0 bases and J gave up 5 bases, with 6 bases separating them. This CDR3 is CASSQDYIDTQYF. Written as DNA, the CDR3 is TGTGCCAGCAGCCAAGACTACATAGATACGCAGTATTTT.

The chain combines TRBV24-1 with TRBJ2-7, with no clear D. The V gene's germline CDR1 is KGHDR and CDR2 SFDVKD. Deletions cut 3 bases from V and 3 bases from J, with 8 bases between. CDR3 length: 13 residues. The CDR3 nucleotides read TGTGCCACCAGTGATCCCGACAACTACGAGCAGTACTTC. Its protein is CATSDPDNYEQYF.

This clonotype was counted a few times. The chain has TRBV7-8 and TRBJ2-5, with D perhaps matching TRBD2 (5 bases). V was trimmed by 1 base and J by 2 bases, leaving 17 bases between them. Germline V gene data show CDR1 as SGHVS and CDR2 as FQNEAQ. This CDR3 comprises 17 residues. In DNA form, the CDR3 reads TGTGCCAGCAGCTTAGTTAGCCAGCCCCGGGGTCAAGAGACCCAGTACTTC. It specifies CASSLVSQPRGQETQYF.

The chain combines TRBV7-2 with TRBJ2-1; 7 bases agree with TRBD1. The CDR3 covers 16 residues. The germline V gene encodes CDR1 SGHTA and CDR2 FQGNSA. J lost 2 bases, V lost 3 bases, and 7 bases had no gene match. The CDR3 sequence: CASSFPGQATYNEQFF. The DNA for the CDR3 is TGTGCCAGCAGCTTCCCCGGACAGGCCACCTACAATGAGCAGTTCTTC.

This clonotype was found many times. The rearrangement links TRBV20-1 to TRBJ2-3; 9 bases map to TRBD2. Germline-derived CDR1 and CDR2 are DFQATT and SNEGSKA (reference sequence). J gave up 5 bases and V 5 bases, and 8 bases lay outside the gene matches. The CDR3 spans 14 residues. As DNA, the CDR3 is TGCAGTGCTGCGACTAGCGGACTTGAAGATACGCAGTATTTT. Protein sequence: CSAATSGLEDTQYF.

The chain has TRBV2 and TRBJ1-6; maybe TRBD1 (6 bases). The V gene's germline CDR1 is SNHLY and CDR2 FYNNEI. The CDR3 is made up of 13 amino acids. Between the trimmed V and J ends, which lost 6 bases and 7 bases, there was a span of 10 bases. The CDR3 here is CASRRGGNSPLHF. In DNA, the CDR3 is TGTGCCAGCAGGAGGGGGGGAAATTCACCCCTCCACTTT.

The chain recombines TRBV6-2 or TRBV6-3 with TRBJ2-1, with 10 bases matching TRBD2. CDR1 MNHEY and CDR2 SVGEGT come from the germline V gene. The CDR3 is made up of 19 amino acids. V shed 6 bases, J shed 2 bases, and the junction held 16 bases outside the gene matches. The CDR3 DNA reads as TGTGCCAGCAGCTCCGGACGGATTAAACTAGCGGGGCCCTACAATGAGCAGTTCTTC. It encodes CASSSGRIKLAGPYNEQFF.

A few counts support this clonotype. The CDR3 sequence is CATMDLAVNEQFF. The CDR3 DNA sequence: TGTGCCACCATGGACCTAGCGGTCAATGAGCAGTTCTTC. V is TRBV28 and J is TRBJ2-1, with TRBD2 matching over 7 bases. Losses at the gene ends were 10 bases for V and 6 bases for J; bases not matched to a gene: 9. Germline-derived CDR1 and CDR2 are MDHEN and SYDVKM. This CDR3 has 13 amino acids.

This clonotype was counted only a few times. The rearrangement uses TRBV20-1 and TRBJ2-7; tentatively, D is TRBD2 (6 bases). CDR3 length: 15 residues. V was shortened by 5 bases and J by 7 bases, with 24 bases between the two germline ends. The germline CDR1 and CDR2 sequences are DFQATT and SNEGSKA (reference sequence). The CDR3 loop reads CSAGHVWGVNNEQYF. CDR3 nucleotides: TGCAGTGCTGGCCATGTGTGGGGGGTCAACAATGAGCAGTACTTC.

This clonotype was counted a few times. This sequence joins TRBV20-1 and TRBJ2-7; 7 bases align to TRBD1. Trimming removed 8 bases from V and 0 bases from J; junction bases left unmatched: 7. The CDR3 has 13 amino acids. Germline V gene data show CDR1 as DFQATT and CDR2 as SNEGSKA (reference sequence). CDR3 amino acids: CSIHRDSSYEQYF. The CDR3 DNA sequence: TGCAGTATCCACCGGGACAGCTCCTACGAGCAGTACTTC.

This clonotype has only one observation. The V call is TRBV9, the J call TRBJ2-7; 9 bases map to TRBD1. The V gene end was trimmed by 0 bases and the J gene end by 2 bases; junction bases not matched to a gene: 6. Germline lookup yields CDR1 SGDLS and CDR2 YYNGEE. CDR3 size: 16 residues. CDR3 DNA sequence: TGTGCCAGCAGCGTAGACCCCAGGGACAGGGCCTACGAGCAGTACTTC. Translated, it gives CASSVDPRDRAYEQYF.

V usage is TRBV14 and J usage is TRBJ2-5; D gene ambiguous. Germline lookup yields CDR1 SGHDN and CDR2 FVKESK. The CDR3 spans 17 residues. The CDR3 loop reads CGPLKPTNALYQETQYF. The CDR3 DNA sequence: TGTGGGCCCCTGAAACCTACGAACGCGTTGTACCAAGAGACCCAGTACTTC.

CDR3 amino acids: CSARSGPNLQETQYF. In DNA, the CDR3 is TGCAGTGCTAGATCCGGACCTAACCTCCAAGAGACCCAGTACTTC. This chain links TRBV20-1 with TRBJ2-5; D gene unclear. The CDR3 is 15 residues long. Trimming cost V 2 bases and J 1 base, with 14 bases left between them. The germline V gene encodes CDR1 DFQATT and CDR2 SNEGSKA (reference sequence).